These T cell receptor beta chains were read from a single sample in a study of T cell changes during pregnancy in multiple sclerosis. Produced via immunoSEQ multiplex PCR; TCRdb's table is partial and in-frame only. The sample contains 60,000 or so clones, more than 85% of which appear only once. The material sequenced was peripheral blood, taken in the first trimester of pregnancy. These receptor sequences come from a female donor with multiple sclerosis, enrolled in a pregnancy study. Both conserved end residues are part of each CDR3. A D gene is named only where the DNA matches it firmly.

J gene	V gene	D gene	CDR3 protein	CDR3 DNA
TRBJ2-7	TRBV27	TRBD1	CASSPRDRGAWYEQYF	TGTGCCAGCAGTCCACGGGACAGGGGCGCCTGGTACGAGCAGTACTTC
TRBJ2-1	TRBV4-3	TRBD2	CASSLLTTSESLSYNEQFF	TGCGCCAGCAGCCTTCTTACCACTAGCGAGTCCCTCTCCTACAATGAGCAGTTCTTC
TRBJ2-7	TRBV15	-	CATSRDTQGGVEQYF	TGTGCCACCAGCAGAGATACCCAGGGAGGCGTCGAGCAGTACTTC
TRBJ1-2	TRBV18	-	CASSPGAAPSTNYGYTF	TGTGCCAGCTCACCGGGGGCAGCCCCCTCTACTAACTATGGCTACACCTTC
TRBJ2-1	TRBV11-3	TRBD2	CASSPREGPINEQFF	TGTGCCAGCAGCCCCCGGGAGGGCCCAATTAATGAGCAGTTCTTC
TRBJ2-1	TRBV4-2	-	CASSHPARANNEQFF	TGTGCCAGCAGCCACCCCGCCAGGGCGAACAATGAGCAGTTCTTC
TRBJ2-5	TRBV29-1	-	CSAAGTSIETQYF	TGCAGCGCTGCCGGTACTAGCATTGAGACCCAGTACTTC
TRBJ2-1	TRBV11-2	TRBD2	CASSLLAGGGPQFF	TGTGCCAGCAGCTTACTAGCGGGGGGGGGACCCCAGTTCTTC
TRBJ2-5	TRBV6-1	-	CASTGTLLQETQYF	TGTGCCAGCACGGGGACTCTACTGCAAGAGACCCAGTACTTC
TRBJ1-6	TRBV7-2	-	CASSSPVSGRDYNSPLHF	TGTGCCAGCAGCTCACCCGTCTCAGGGAGGGACTATAATTCACCCCTCCACTTT
TRBJ1-2	TRBV18	TRBD1	CASVANRGDYGYTF	TGTGCCAGCGTTGCAAACAGGGGAGACTATGGCTACACCTTC